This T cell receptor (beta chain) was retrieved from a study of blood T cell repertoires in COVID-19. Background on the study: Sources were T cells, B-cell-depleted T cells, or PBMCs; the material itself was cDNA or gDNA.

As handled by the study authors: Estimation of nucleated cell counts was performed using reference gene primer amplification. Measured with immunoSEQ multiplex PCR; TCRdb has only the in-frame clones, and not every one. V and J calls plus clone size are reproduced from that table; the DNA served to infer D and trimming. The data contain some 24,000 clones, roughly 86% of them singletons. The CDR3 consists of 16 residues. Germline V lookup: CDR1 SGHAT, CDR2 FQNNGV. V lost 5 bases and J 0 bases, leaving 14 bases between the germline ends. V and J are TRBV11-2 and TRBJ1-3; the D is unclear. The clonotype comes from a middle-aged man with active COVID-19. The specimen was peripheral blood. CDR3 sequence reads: CASSPQAESSGNTIYF. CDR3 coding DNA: TGTGCCAGCAGCCCGCAGGCCGAAAGCTCTGGAAACACCATATATTTT.